These T cell receptor beta chains were read from a single sample in a study of identical twins. TCRdb re-called the 5' RACE reads through MiXCR, storing one row per CDR3 protein. The table shows approximately 230,000 distinct CDR3 sequences, with over 5% occurring only once. These sequences were also reported in another study, on T cells expressing NK-cell markers.

What was sequenced was CD8+ T cells sorted from blood. Receptor source: a woman aged 18-30 years in good health. Both conserved end residues are part of each CDR3. D genes are given only for firm matches. A row's size may be missing; if present it is once, few, many or a size class.

J gene: TRBJ2-5; D gene: TRBD1; clone size: many; V gene: TRBV15; CDR3 length: 16; CDR3 DNA: TGTGCCACCAGCAGAGTGGACAGGGGGCCAAGAGAGACCCAGTACTTC; CDR3 protein: CATSRVDRGPRETQYF
J gene: TRBJ1-1; D gene: TRBD1; clone size: few; V gene: TRBV6-5; CDR3 length: 14; CDR3 DNA: TGTGCCAGCAGTTTGCAGGGGGGAGGCACTGAAGCTTTCTTT; CDR3 protein: CASSLQGGGTEAFF
J gene: TRBJ2-3; D gene: -; clone size: many; V gene: TRBV12-3/TRBV12-4; CDR3 length: 16; CDR3 DNA: TGTGCCAGCAGTTTAAGCGTCCTTCCAAGCACAGATACGCAGTATTTT; CDR3 protein: CASSLSVLPSTDTQYF
J gene: TRBJ2-3; D gene: -; clone size: -; V gene: TRBV27; CDR3 length: 16; CDR3 DNA: TGTGCCAGCAGTAGGAAGGCGGGGCTAATCACAGATACGCAGTATTTT; CDR3 protein: CASSRKAGLITDTQYF
J gene: TRBJ2-1; D gene: TRBD2; clone size: few; V gene: TRBV7-6; CDR3 length: 16; CDR3 DNA: TGTGCCAGCAGCTTATGGGGACGGGGGGGCCACAATGAGCAGTTCTTC; CDR3 protein: CASSLWGRGGHNEQFF
J gene: TRBJ1-2; D gene: -; clone size: -; V gene: TRBV7-9; CDR3 length: 11; CDR3 DNA: TGTGCCAGCAGCTTTACTGAAAGTTACACCTTC; CDR3 protein: CASSFTESYTF
J gene: TRBJ2-1; D gene: -; clone size: -; V gene: TRBV7-9; CDR3 length: 12; CDR3 DNA: TGTGCCAGCAGAGAGTCCTACAATGAGCAGTTCTTC; CDR3 protein: CASRESYNEQFF
J gene: TRBJ2-7; D gene: -; clone size: few; V gene: TRBV2; CDR3 length: 12; CDR3 DNA: TGTGCCAGCAGTCGTAACACCGTCGAGCAGTACTTC; CDR3 protein: CASSRNTVEQYF
J gene: TRBJ2-7; D gene: -; clone size: -; V gene: TRBV20-1; CDR3 length: 15; CDR3 DNA: TGCAGTGCTATAGGAAGTGGGTCACCGGCCGACGAGCAGTACTTC; CDR3 protein: CSAIGSGSPADEQYF
J gene: TRBJ2-7; D gene: -; clone size: few; V gene: TRBV7-9; CDR3 length: 17; CDR3 DNA: TGTGCCAGCAGCTTTAGCCTGGGGACTCCTAACTCCTACGAGCAGTACTTC; CDR3 protein: CASSFSLGTPNSYEQYF
J gene: TRBJ2-7; D gene: -; clone size: many; V gene: TRBV30; CDR3 length: 12; CDR3 DNA: TGTGCCTGGAGTGATCACGGAGGCGAGCAGTACTTC; CDR3 protein: CAWSDHGGEQYF
J gene: TRBJ2-3; D gene: TRBD2; clone size: -; V gene: TRBV30; CDR3 length: 14; CDR3 DNA: TGTGCCTGGAGTGTACCCGGGAGGGCAGATACGCAGTATTTT; CDR3 protein: CAWSVPGRADTQYF
J gene: TRBJ1-1; D gene: -; clone size: many; V gene: TRBV5-6; CDR3 length: 13; CDR3 DNA: TGTGCCAGCAGCCCACCTCCGGGGAGTGAAGCTTTCTTT; CDR3 protein: CASSPPPGSEAFF
J gene: TRBJ2-4; D gene: -; clone size: many; V gene: TRBV27; CDR3 length: 15; CDR3 DNA: TGTGCCAGCAGCCCCGATCGATTAGCCAAAAACATTCAGTACTTC; CDR3 protein: CASSPDRLAKNIQYF
J gene: TRBJ2-1; D gene: TRBD2; clone size: many; V gene: TRBV6-5; CDR3 length: 18; CDR3 DNA: TGTGCCAGCAGCTTAACGAACCCCGGCGGGAGGGCCTGGAATGAGCAGTTCTTC; CDR3 protein: CASSLTNPGGRAWNEQFF
J gene: TRBJ2-7; D gene: TRBD1; clone size: many; V gene: TRBV2; CDR3 length: 13; CDR3 DNA: TGTGCCAGACGGGACAGGGTAACATACGAGCAGTACTTC; CDR3 protein: CARRDRVTYEQYF
J gene: TRBJ2-1; D gene: -; clone size: many; V gene: TRBV25-1; CDR3 length: 11; CDR3 DNA: TGTGCCAGCACAATGGGGGATGAGCAGTTCTTC; CDR3 protein: CASTMGDEQFF
J gene: TRBJ1-1; D gene: TRBD1; clone size: -; V gene: TRBV9; CDR3 length: 13; CDR3 DNA: TGTGCCAGCAGCGGGGACAGCAACACTGAAGCTTTCTTT; CDR3 protein: CASSGDSNTEAFF
J gene: TRBJ2-7; D gene: -; clone size: -; V gene: TRBV27; CDR3 length: 12; CDR3 DNA: TGTGCCAGCAGTTTGGGACTTGGCAAGCAGTACTTC; CDR3 protein: CASSLGLGKQYF
J gene: TRBJ2-7; D gene: -; clone size: few; V gene: TRBV30; CDR3 length: 14; CDR3 DNA: TGTGCCTGGAGTGTAGCGGCCGGGTCCTACGAGCAGTACTTC; CDR3 protein: CAWSVAAGSYEQYF
J gene: TRBJ2-3; D gene: -; clone size: many; V gene: TRBV7-9; CDR3 length: 14; CDR3 DNA: TGTGCCAGCAGCCCTCCCCCCGGTATCGATACGCAGTATTTT; CDR3 protein: CASSPPPGIDTQYF
J gene: TRBJ2-7; D gene: -; clone size: few; V gene: TRBV11-2; CDR3 length: 15; CDR3 DNA: TGTGCCAGCAGCGAATCAACGGGACTCCCATACGAGCAGTACTTC; CDR3 protein: CASSESTGLPYEQYF
J gene: TRBJ1-5; D gene: -; clone size: -; V gene: TRBV19; CDR3 length: 13; CDR3 DNA: TGTGCCAGTACCGTTGGGGGGAGACAGCCCCAGCATTTT; CDR3 protein: CASTVGGRQPQHF
J gene: TRBJ2-3; D gene: TRBD2; clone size: -; V gene: TRBV20-1; CDR3 length: 16; CDR3 DNA: TGCAGTGCTAGCGACAGCGGGAGGACGAGTACAGATACGCAGTATTTT; CDR3 protein: CSASDSGRTSTDTQYF
J gene: TRBJ2-5; D gene: -; clone size: many; V gene: TRBV14; CDR3 length: 14; CDR3 DNA: TGTGCCAGCAGCCGGACATCCAGGGGAGAGACCCAGTACTTC; CDR3 protein: CASSRTSRGETQYF
J gene: TRBJ2-3; D gene: -; clone size: -; V gene: TRBV12-5; CDR3 length: 15; CDR3 DNA: TGTGCTAGTGCCCCACCCGGGGTGAGCACAGATACGCAGTATTTT; CDR3 protein: CASAPPGVSTDTQYF
J gene: TRBJ2-5; D gene: -; clone size: many; V gene: TRBV13; CDR3 length: 15; CDR3 DNA: TGTGCCAGCAGCTTGGGCGCCTCGGTCCAAGAGACCCAGTACTTC; CDR3 protein: CASSLGASVQETQYF
J gene: TRBJ2-7; D gene: TRBD2; clone size: -; V gene: TRBV6-2/TRBV6-3; CDR3 length: 15; CDR3 DNA: TGTGCCAGCATCGAGTCTAGCGGGATCTCCTACGAGCAGTACTTC; CDR3 protein: CASIESSGISYEQYF
J gene: TRBJ2-7; D gene: -; clone size: few; V gene: TRBV12-3/TRBV12-4; CDR3 length: 13; CDR3 DNA: TGTGCCAGCAGTTTAGCCACCCTTTACGAGCAGTACTTC; CDR3 protein: CASSLATLYEQYF
J gene: TRBJ2-7; D gene: -; clone size: -; V gene: TRBV20-1; CDR3 length: 11; CDR3 DNA: TGCAGGCCGATAGACTACTACGAGCAGTACTTC; CDR3 protein: CRPIDYYEQYF
J gene: TRBJ2-3; D gene: -; clone size: -; V gene: TRBV12-3/TRBV12-4; CDR3 length: 15; CDR3 DNA: TGTGCCAGCAGTTTGAGGGGCCCCACTATTCATACGCAGTATTTT; CDR3 protein: CASSLRGPTIHTQYF
J gene: TRBJ2-7; D gene: -; clone size: few; V gene: TRBV7-9; CDR3 length: 13; CDR3 DNA: TGTGCCAGCAGCCCCCCCAGGGCGGACGAGCAGTACTTC; CDR3 protein: CASSPPRADEQYF
J gene: TRBJ2-1; D gene: TRBD2; clone size: many; V gene: TRBV29-1; CDR3 length: 13; CDR3 DNA: TGCAGCGTAACGCCGGGACTAGGGAATGAGCAGTTCTTC; CDR3 protein: CSVTPGLGNEQFF
J gene: TRBJ2-7; D gene: -; clone size: few; V gene: TRBV21-1; CDR3 length: 17; CDR3 DNA: TGTGCCAGCAGCAAAGTGGGACCGGGACAGGGGTCCTACGAGCAGTACTTC; CDR3 protein: CASSKVGPGQGSYEQYF
J gene: TRBJ2-2; D gene: -; clone size: many; V gene: TRBV10-2; CDR3 length: 11; CDR3 DNA: TGTGCCAGCAGCGACACCGGGGAGCTGTTTTTT; CDR3 protein: CASSDTGELFF
J gene: TRBJ2-3; D gene: -; clone size: few; V gene: TRBV12-3/TRBV12-4; CDR3 length: 17; CDR3 DNA: TGTGCCAGCAGTCCAGCGAGGGGGGACTCAGTCACAGATACGCAGTATTTT; CDR3 protein: CASSPARGDSVTDTQYF
J gene: TRBJ1-1; D gene: -; clone size: -; V gene: TRBV18; CDR3 length: 16; CDR3 DNA: TGTGCCAGCTCACCCGAGATGGGGGACATAAACACTGAAGCTTTCTTT; CDR3 protein: CASSPEMGDINTEAFF
J gene: TRBJ2-1; D gene: TRBD2; clone size: few; V gene: TRBV4-2; CDR3 length: 18; CDR3 DNA: TGTGCCAGCAGCCAAGATCTCCTAGCGGGCTCCTCCTACAATGAGCAGTTCTTC; CDR3 protein: CASSQDLLAGSSYNEQFF
J gene: TRBJ2-3; D gene: TRBD2; clone size: -; V gene: TRBV2; CDR3 length: 17; CDR3 DNA: TGTGCCAGCAGTGAGGATCTAGCGGGGACTAGCACAGATACGCAGTATTTT; CDR3 protein: CASSEDLAGTSTDTQYF
J gene: TRBJ2-7; D gene: -; clone size: few; V gene: TRBV6-1; CDR3 length: 15; CDR3 DNA: TGTGCCAGCAGTCCGGGACACAGTAAGTCCTACGAGCAGTACTTC; CDR3 protein: CASSPGHSKSYEQYF
J gene: TRBJ2-7; D gene: TRBD1; clone size: few; V gene: TRBV20-1; CDR3 length: 15; CDR3 DNA: TGCAGTGCTCTACCTCCGGACAGGGCGCTTCACGAGCAGTACTTC; CDR3 protein: CSALPPDRALHEQYF
J gene: TRBJ2-1; D gene: TRBD2; clone size: many; V gene: TRBV6-5; CDR3 length: 14; CDR3 DNA: TGTGCCAGCAGTTACGTGGGAGCGGGGAATGAGCAGTTCTTC; CDR3 protein: CASSYVGAGNEQFF
J gene: TRBJ2-1; D gene: TRBD2; clone size: few; V gene: TRBV7-9; CDR3 length: 17; CDR3 DNA: TGTGCCAGCAGCCACCCGGCCGGGACTAGCGGGATAGATGAGCAGTTCTTC; CDR3 protein: CASSHPAGTSGIDEQFF
J gene: TRBJ2-1; D gene: -; clone size: few; V gene: TRBV25-1; CDR3 length: 13; CDR3 DNA: TGTGCCAGCATGAGGGGGGCCGGAAATGAGCAGTTCTTC; CDR3 protein: CASMRGAGNEQFF
J gene: TRBJ2-1; D gene: -; clone size: few; V gene: TRBV5-6; CDR3 length: 13; CDR3 DNA: TGTGCCAGCAGCTCAGGAGTGGCGAATGAGCAGTTCTTC; CDR3 protein: CASSSGVANEQFF
J gene: TRBJ1-5; D gene: -; clone size: -; V gene: TRBV7-8; CDR3 length: 15; CDR3 DNA: TGTGCCAGCAGCCTCCTACGGGGAAGCAATCAGCCCCAGCATTTT; CDR3 protein: CASSLLRGSNQPQHF
J gene: TRBJ2-1; D gene: -; clone size: -; V gene: TRBV11-2; CDR3 length: 15; CDR3 DNA: TGTGCCAGCAGCTTAGGCGGAATCCCGGTAAATGAGCAGTTCTTC; CDR3 protein: CASSLGGIPVNEQFF
J gene: TRBJ2-1; D gene: TRBD2; clone size: few; V gene: TRBV20-1; CDR3 length: 13; CDR3 DNA: TGCAGTGCTAGAGATGGGACTAACAATGAGCAGTTCTTC; CDR3 protein: CSARDGTNNEQFF
J gene: TRBJ2-2; D gene: TRBD1; clone size: many; V gene: TRBV20-1; CDR3 length: 14; CDR3 DNA: TGCAGTGCTAACCGGGACAGCGATTGGGGGGAGCTGTTTTTT; CDR3 protein: CSANRDSDWGELFF
J gene: TRBJ2-7; D gene: -; clone size: few; V gene: TRBV12-3/TRBV12-4; CDR3 length: 14; CDR3 DNA: TGTGCCAGCAGTTCGGGCCCAGGGGTCTACGAGCAGTACTTC; CDR3 protein: CASSSGPGVYEQYF
J gene: TRBJ1-2; D gene: -; clone size: many; V gene: TRBV29-1; CDR3 length: 13; CDR3 DNA: TGCAGCGTTGATGGGACGGATAACTATGGCTACACCTTC; CDR3 protein: CSVDGTDNYGYTF
J gene: TRBJ2-1; D gene: -; clone size: -; V gene: TRBV5-6; CDR3 length: 13; CDR3 DNA: TGTGCCAGCAGCACCGGACAGTACAATGAGCAGTTCTTC; CDR3 protein: CASSTGQYNEQFF
J gene: TRBJ1-1; D gene: -; clone size: many; V gene: TRBV7-9; CDR3 length: 12; CDR3 DNA: TGTGCCAGCAGCTTATGGCACACTGAAGCTTTCTTT; CDR3 protein: CASSLWHTEAFF
J gene: TRBJ1-2; D gene: -; clone size: many; V gene: TRBV5-1; CDR3 length: 13; CDR3 DNA: TGCGCCAGCAGCCCATCGACGGCGTATGGCTACACCTTC; CDR3 protein: CASSPSTAYGYTF